This T cell receptor beta chain derives from a study of T cells in tuberculosis. Germline lookup yields CDR1 MNHEY and CDR2 SVGAGI. This CDR3 comprises 15 residues. Trimming stripped 0 bases from V and 5 bases from J, with 13 bases between. Sequencing used immunoSEQ multiplex PCR; TCRdb keeps in-frame clones, though not all of them. This sample carries about 58,000 clones, 88% of them seen once, and the ten largest clones take around a fifth. Sorting used thawed, overnight-rested PBMC stained with anti-CD3, a viability dye and GMM-loaded CD1B tetramer. CD1B tetramers were loaded with Rhodococcus equi-derived C32 glucose monomycolate.

The sequence came from an adult woman with latent tuberculosis. The chain carries TRBV6-5 and TRBJ1-2; D gene uncertain. Material: CD1b-GMM tetramer-negative cells sorted from PBMCs. The CDR3 bases are TGTGCCAGCAGTTACTCTACGGCCGACGGGTATGGCTACACCTTC. This translates into CASSYSTADGYGYTF.